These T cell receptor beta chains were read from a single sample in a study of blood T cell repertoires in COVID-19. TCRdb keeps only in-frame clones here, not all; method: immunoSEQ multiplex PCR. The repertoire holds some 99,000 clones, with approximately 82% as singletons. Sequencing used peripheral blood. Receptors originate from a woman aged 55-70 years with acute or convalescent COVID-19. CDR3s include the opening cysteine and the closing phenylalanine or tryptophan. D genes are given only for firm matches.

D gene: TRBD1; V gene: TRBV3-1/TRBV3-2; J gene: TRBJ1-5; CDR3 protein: CASSQGQGSQPQHF; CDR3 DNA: TGTGCCAGCAGCCAAGGACAGGGAAGCCAGCCCCAGCATTTT
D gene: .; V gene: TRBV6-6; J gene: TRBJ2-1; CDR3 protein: CASSWGRTNNEQFF; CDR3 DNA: TGTGCCAGCAGTTGGGGCCGGACGAACAATGAGCAGTTCTTC
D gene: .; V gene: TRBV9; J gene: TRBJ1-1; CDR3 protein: CASSVGPGDTTEAFF; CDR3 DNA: TGTGCCAGCAGCGTAGGTCCAGGGGATACCACTGAAGCTTTCTTT
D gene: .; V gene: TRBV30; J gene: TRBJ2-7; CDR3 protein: CAWNGETGEQYF; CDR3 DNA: TGTGCCTGGAACGGGGAAACTGGCGAGCAGTACTTC
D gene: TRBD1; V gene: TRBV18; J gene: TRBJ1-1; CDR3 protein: CASSEGANTEAFF; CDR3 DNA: TGTGCCAGCTCAGAGGGGGCGAACACTGAAGCTTTCTTT
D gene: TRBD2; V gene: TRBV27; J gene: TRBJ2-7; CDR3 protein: CASSFGTNYEQYF; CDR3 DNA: TGTGCCAGCAGCTTCGGGACTAACTACGAGCAGTACTTC
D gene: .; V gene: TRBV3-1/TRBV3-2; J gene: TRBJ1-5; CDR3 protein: CASSQLAPGGSFSNQPQHF; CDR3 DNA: TGTGCCAGCAGCCAGTTGGCCCCTGGCGGTTCCTTTAGCAATCAGCCCCAGCATTTT
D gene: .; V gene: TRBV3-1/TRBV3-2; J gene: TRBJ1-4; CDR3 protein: CASSQRGVGEKLFF; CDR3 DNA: TGTGCCAGCAGCCAACGGGGGGTAGGAGAAAAACTGTTTTTT
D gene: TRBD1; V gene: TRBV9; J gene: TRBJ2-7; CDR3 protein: CASSVGTGLLYEQYF; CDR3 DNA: TGTGCCAGCAGCGTGGGGACAGGACTCCTCTACGAGCAGTACTTC
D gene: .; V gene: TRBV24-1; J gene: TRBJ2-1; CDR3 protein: CATSGTVLGEQFF; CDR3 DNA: TGTGCCACCTCCGGGACTGTATTAGGGGAGCAGTTCTTC
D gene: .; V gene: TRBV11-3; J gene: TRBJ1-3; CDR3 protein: CASSRRGNSGNTIYF; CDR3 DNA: TGTGCCAGCAGCCGCAGGGGAAACTCTGGAAACACCATATATTTT